The sequence of this T cell receptor (beta chain) was determined in a study of T cells in Graves' hyperthyroidism and ophthalmopathy. Whole-study context: Prior to any treatment, at the point of initial diagnosis, peripheral blood was collected. Findings and caveats of the study: Most expanded thyroid clonotypes above 0.001 recurred in blood. Before onset, by a median of around six months, the model predicted ophthalmopathy.

RNA transcripts were the template for amplifying TCR beta CDR3 regions. The HTBI set primed first-round TCR CDR3 RT-PCR. Using its own MiXCR run on the multiplex PCR reads, TCRdb lists one record per CDR3 protein. Seen here are over 200,000 distinct CDR3 sequences, around 17% observed once, and the top ten hold about 45%. This clonotype came up a few times. Its cognate antigen is unknown. This CDR3 comprises 15 residues. Germline loops: CDR1 LNHNV, CDR2 YYDKDF (reference sequence). V lost 0 bases to trimming and J lost 3 bases, with 12 bases between them. Across 18 months, stable Graves' hyperthyroidism was marked by no progression to ophthalmopathy.

The TCR was taken from a man in his forties or fifties with Graves' hyperthyroidism. Sequences were obtained from blood. V is TRBV15 and J is TRBJ2-7, with D uncertain. The CDR3 here is CATSRDFHPDYEQYF. DNA of the CDR3: TGTGCCACCAGCAGAGATTTCCACCCAGACTACGAGCAGTACTTC.